This T cell receptor beta chain emerged from a study of cytomegalovirus exposure and HLA in healthy donors. PCR involved 60 Vbeta and 13 Jbeta primers. The method was immunoSEQ multiplex PCR; TCRdb's version includes in-frame clones alone and lacks a portion of them. The sample consists of approximately 99,000 clones, 81% of them appearing once. Overall study results and limits: An analysis that was carried out later associated 16,951 TCR beta sequences with HLA alleles at 0.05 false discovery rate. The authors considered a cluster of highly shared sequence variants likely to be a sequencing artifact.

The germline CDR1 and CDR2 sequences are LNHNV and YYDKDF (reference sequence). The CDR3 is 16 residues long. Trimming took 3 bases from V and 6 from J; bases not matched to a gene: 7. As regards this clone: Its antigen is still unknown.

This receptor was taken from a man in his forties or fifties in good health and CMV-seropositive. V gene TRBV15 combines with J gene TRBJ2-2, with 10 bases that match TRBD2. Sample: PBMCs. CDR3 coding DNA: TGTGCCACCAGCAGGGAAGCGGGGGGGAGAGCCGGGGAGCTGTTTTTT. Translated: CATSREAGGRAGELFF.